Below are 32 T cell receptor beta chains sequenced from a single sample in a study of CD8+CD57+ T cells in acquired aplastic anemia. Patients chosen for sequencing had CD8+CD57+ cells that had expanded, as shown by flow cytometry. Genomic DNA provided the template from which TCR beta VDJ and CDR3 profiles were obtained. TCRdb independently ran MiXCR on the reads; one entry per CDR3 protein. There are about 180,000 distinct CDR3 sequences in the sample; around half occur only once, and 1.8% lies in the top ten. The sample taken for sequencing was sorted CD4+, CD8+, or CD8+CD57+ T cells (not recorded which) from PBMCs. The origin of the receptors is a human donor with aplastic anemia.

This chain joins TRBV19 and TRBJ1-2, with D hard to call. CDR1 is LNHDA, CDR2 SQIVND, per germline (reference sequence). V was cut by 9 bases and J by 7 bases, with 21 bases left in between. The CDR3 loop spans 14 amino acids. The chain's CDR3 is CASSLSRQDCGYTF. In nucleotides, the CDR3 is TGTGCCAGCAGTTTATCACGGCAGGACTGTGGCTACACCTTC.

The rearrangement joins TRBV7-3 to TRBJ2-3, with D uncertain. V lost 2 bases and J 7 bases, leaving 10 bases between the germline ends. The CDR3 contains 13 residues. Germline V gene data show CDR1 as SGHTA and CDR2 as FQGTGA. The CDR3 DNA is TGTGCCAGCAGCTTAGACGGGTGGAATACGCAGTATTTT. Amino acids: CASSLDGWNTQYF.

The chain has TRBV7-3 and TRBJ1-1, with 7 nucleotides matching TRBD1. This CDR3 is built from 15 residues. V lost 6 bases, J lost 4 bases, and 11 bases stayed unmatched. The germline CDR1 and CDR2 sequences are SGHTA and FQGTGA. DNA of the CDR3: TGTGCCAGCAGAACTAATGCAGGGGGGAGCACTGAAGCTTTCTTT. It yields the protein CASRTNAGGSTEAFF.

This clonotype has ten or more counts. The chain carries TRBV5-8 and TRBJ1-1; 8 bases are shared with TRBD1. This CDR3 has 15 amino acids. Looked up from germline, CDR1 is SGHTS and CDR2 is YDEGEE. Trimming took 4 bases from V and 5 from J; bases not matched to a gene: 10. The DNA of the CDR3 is TGTGCCAGCAGCCGAGGACAGGGTTGGGGTACTGAAGCTTTCTTT. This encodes CASSRGQGWGTEAFF.

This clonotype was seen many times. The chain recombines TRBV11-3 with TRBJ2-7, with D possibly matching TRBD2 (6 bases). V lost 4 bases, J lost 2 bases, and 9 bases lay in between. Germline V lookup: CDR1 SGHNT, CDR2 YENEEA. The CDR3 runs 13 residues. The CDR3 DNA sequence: TGTGCCAGCAGCTCGGGACTGACCTACGAGCAGTACTTC. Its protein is CASSSGLTYEQYF.

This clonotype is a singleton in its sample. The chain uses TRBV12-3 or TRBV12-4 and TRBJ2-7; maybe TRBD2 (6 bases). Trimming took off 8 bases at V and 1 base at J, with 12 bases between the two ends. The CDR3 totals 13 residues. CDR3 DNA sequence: TGTGCCAGCCTTCGGAGGGATTCCTACGAGCAGTACTTC. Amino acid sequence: CASLRRDSYEQYF.

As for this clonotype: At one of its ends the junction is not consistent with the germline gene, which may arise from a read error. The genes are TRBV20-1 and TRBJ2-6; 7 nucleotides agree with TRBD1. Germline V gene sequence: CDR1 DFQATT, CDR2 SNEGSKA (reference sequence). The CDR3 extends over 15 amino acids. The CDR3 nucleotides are TGCAGTGCTAGTGAAGGGGGCGCTGGGGCCAACGCCCTGACTTTC. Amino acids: CSASEGGAGANALTF.

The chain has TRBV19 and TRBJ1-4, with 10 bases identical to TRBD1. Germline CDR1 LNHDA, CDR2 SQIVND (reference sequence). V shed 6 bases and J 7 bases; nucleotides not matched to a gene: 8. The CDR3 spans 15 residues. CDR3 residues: CASRQTGGFTEKLFF. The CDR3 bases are TGTGCCAGTAGACAGACAGGGGGCTTTACTGAAAAACTGTTTTTT.

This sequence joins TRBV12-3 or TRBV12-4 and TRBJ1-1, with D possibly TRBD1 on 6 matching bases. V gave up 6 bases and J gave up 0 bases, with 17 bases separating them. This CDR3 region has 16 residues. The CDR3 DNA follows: TGTGCCAGCAGCCGGGGGCCCTTAGTCATGAACACTGAAGCTTTCTTT. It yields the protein CASSRGPLVMNTEAFF.

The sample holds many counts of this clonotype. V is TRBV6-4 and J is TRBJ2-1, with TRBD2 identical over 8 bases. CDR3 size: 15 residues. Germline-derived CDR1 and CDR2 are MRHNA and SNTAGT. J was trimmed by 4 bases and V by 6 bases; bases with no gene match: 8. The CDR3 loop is CASSPSGTRYNEQFF. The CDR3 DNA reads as TGTGCCAGCAGCCCATCCGGGACTAGATACAATGAGCAGTTCTTC.

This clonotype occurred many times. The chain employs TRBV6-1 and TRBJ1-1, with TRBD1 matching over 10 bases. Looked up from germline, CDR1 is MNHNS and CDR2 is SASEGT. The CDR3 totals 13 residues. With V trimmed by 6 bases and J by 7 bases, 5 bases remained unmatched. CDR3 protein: CASRGTGEGEAFF. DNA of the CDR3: TGTGCCAGCAGGGGGACAGGGGAAGGTGAAGCTTTCTTT.

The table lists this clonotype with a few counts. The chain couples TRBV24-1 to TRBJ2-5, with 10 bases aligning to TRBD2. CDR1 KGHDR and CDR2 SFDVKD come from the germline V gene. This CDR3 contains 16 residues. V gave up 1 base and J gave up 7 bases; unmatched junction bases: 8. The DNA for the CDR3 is TGTGCCACCAGTGATTTTTCACTAGCGGGGTCTTGGACCCAGTACTTC. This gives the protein CATSDFSLAGSWTQYF.

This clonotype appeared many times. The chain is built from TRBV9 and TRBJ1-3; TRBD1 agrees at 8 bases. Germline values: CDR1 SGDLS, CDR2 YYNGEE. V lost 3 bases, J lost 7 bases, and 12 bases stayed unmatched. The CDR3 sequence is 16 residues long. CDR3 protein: CASSGPGTGRSNTIYF. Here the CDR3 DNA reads TGTGCCAGCAGCGGCCCCGGGACAGGTCGATCGAACACCATATATTTT.

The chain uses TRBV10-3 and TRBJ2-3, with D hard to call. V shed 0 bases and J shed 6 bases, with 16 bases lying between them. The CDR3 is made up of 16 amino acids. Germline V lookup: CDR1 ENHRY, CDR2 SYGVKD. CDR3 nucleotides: TGTGCCATCAGTGAGTCCGTTGTACGCTGGACGGATACGCAGTATTTT. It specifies CAISESVVRWTDTQYF.

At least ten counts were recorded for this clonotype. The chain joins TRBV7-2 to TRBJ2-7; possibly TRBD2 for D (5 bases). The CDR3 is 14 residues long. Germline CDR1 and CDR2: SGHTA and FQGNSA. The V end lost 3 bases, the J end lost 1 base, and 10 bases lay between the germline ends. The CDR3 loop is CASSFIGGSYEQYF. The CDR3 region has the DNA TGTGCCAGCAGCTTTATTGGCGGGTCCTACGAGCAGTACTTC.

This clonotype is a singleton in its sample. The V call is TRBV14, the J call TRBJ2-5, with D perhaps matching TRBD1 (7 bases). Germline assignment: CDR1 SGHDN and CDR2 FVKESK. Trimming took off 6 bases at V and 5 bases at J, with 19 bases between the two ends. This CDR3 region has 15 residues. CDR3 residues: CASRRSGGQGETQYF. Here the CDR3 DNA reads TGTGCCAGCAGAAGATCAGGGGGGCAGGGGGAGACCCAGTACTTC.

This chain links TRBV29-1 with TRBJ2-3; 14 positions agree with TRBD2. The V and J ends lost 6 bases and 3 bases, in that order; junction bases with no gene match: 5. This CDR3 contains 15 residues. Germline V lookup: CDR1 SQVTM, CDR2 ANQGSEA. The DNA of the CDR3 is TGCAGCGTCGACGGGACTAGCGGGGGTACAGATACGCAGTATTTT. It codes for CSVDGTSGGTDTQYF.

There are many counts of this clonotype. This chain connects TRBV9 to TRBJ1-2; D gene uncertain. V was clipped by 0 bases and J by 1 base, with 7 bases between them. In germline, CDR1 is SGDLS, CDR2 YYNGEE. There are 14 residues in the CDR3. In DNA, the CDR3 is TGTGCCAGCAGCGTAGGGAGGTTTAACTATGGCTACACCTTC. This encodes CASSVGRFNYGYTF.

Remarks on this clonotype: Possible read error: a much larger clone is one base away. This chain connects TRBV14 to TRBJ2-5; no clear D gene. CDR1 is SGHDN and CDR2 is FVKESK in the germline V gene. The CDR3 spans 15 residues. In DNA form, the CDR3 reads TGTGCCAGCAGCCAAGATGGGCGGCAGCAAGGGACCCAGTACTTC. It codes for CASSQDGRQQGTQYF. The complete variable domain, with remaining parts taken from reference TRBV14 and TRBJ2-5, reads EAGVTQFPSHSVIEKGQTVTLRCDPISGHDNLYWYRRVMGKEIKFLLHFVKESKQDESGMPNNRFLAERTGGTYSTLKVQPAELEDSGVYFCASSQDGRQQGTQYFGPGTRLLVL.

CDR3 sequence (DNA): TGCAGTGCGTTGGGCGGGGAGGGCACTGAAGCTTTCTTT. It encodes CSALGGEGTEAFF. The chain joins TRBV20-1 to TRBJ1-1, with D uncertain. Germline values: CDR1 DFQATT, CDR2 SNEGSKA (reference sequence). The V end was cut by 6 bases, the J end by 4 bases, with 15 bases between. The CDR3 loop spans 13 amino acids.

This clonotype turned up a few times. The CDR3 spells CSVEDRRTPGANVLTF. CDR3 coding DNA: TGCAGCGTTGAAGATCGGCGGACCCCTGGGGCCAACGTCCTGACTTTC. The gene calls are TRBV29-1 and TRBJ2-6; D gene uncertain. The CDR3 totals 16 residues. Looked up from germline, CDR1 is SQVTM and CDR2 is ANQGSEA. V lost 0 bases to trimming and J lost 2 bases, with 11 bases between them.

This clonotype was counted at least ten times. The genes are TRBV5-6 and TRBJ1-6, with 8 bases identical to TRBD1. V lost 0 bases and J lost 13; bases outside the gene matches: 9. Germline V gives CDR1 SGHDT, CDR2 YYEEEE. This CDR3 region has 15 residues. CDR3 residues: CASSLAPGGLSPLHF. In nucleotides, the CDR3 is TGTGCCAGCAGCTTGGCTCCAGGGGGCCTATCCCCCCTCCACTTT.

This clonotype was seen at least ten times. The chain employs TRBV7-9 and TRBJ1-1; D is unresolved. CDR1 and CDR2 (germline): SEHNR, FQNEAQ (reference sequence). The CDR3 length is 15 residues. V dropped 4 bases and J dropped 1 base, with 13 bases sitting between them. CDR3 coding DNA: TGTGCCAGCAGCTCCCTGGTGGCAACGAACACTGAAGCTTTCTTT. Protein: CASSSLVATNTEAFF.

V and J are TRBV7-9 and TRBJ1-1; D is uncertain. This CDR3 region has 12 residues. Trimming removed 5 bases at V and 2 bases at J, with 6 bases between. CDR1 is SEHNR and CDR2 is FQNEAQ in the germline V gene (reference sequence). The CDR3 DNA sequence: TGTGCCAGCAGCGAGCTCAACACTGAAGCTTTCTTT. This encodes CASSELNTEAFF.

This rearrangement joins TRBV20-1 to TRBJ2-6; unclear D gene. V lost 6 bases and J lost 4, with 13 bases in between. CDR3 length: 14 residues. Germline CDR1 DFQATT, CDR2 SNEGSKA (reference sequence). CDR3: CSAHKGGGANVLTF. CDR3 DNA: TGCAGTGCCCATAAGGGTGGCGGGGCCAACGTCCTGACTTTC.

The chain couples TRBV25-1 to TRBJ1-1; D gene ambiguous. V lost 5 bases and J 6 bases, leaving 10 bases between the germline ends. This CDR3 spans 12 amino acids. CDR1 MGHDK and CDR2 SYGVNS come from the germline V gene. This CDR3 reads CASSHPGAEAFF. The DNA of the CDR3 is TGTGCCAGCAGTCACCCTGGGGCTGAAGCTTTCTTT.

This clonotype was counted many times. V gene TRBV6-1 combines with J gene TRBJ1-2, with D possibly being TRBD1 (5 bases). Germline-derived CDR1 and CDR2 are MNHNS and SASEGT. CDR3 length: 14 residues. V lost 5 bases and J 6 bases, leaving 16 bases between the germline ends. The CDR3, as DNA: TGTGCCAGCAGTCGCGGGACCCCAGGACATGGCTACACCTTC. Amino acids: CASSRGTPGHGYTF.

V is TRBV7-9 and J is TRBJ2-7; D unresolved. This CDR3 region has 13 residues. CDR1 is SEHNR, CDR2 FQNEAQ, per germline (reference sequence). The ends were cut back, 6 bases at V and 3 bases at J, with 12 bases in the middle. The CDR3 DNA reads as TGTGCCAGCAGTCCCCAAGGTAACTACGAGCAGTACTTC. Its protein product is CASSPQGNYEQYF.

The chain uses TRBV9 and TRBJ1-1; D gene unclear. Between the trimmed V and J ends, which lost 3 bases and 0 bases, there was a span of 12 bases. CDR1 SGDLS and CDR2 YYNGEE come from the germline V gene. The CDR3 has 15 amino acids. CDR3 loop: CASSAQVNLNTEAFF. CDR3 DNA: TGTGCCAGCAGCGCCCAGGTCAATTTGAACACTGAAGCTTTCTTT.

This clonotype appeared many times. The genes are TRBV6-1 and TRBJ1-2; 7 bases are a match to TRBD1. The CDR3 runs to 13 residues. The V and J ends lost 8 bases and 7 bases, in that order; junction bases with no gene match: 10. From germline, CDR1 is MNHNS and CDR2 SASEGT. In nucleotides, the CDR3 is TGTGCCAGCCAAACGCTAGGGGGCCGTGGCTACACCTTC. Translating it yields CASQTLGGRGYTF.

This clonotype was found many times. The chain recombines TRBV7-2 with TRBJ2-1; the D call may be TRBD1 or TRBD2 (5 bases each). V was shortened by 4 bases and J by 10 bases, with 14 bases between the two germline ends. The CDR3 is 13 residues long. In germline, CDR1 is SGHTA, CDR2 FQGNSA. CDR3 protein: CASSSQVWGEQFF. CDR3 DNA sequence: TGTGCCAGCAGCTCCCAGGTCTGGGGGGAGCAGTTCTTC.

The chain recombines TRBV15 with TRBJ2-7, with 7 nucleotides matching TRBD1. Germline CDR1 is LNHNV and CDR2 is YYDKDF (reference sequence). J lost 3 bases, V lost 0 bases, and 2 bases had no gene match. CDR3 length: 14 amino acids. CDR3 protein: CATSRDQGVYEQYF. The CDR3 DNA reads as TGTGCCACCAGCAGAGATCAGGGGGTCTACGAGCAGTACTTC.